This TCR beta chain emerged from a study of T cell responses to AZD1222 COVID-19 vaccine (dated by TCRdb to about 2021). Turning to the overall study: AZD1222 recipients whose second dose came at about 4 weeks and those whose second dose came at about 12 weeks were combined into one group, since spike-specific TCR depth and breadth did not differ between the two schedules. TCR sequencing covered roughly 230 trial participants: roughly 200 given two doses of AZD1222 and 26 given two doses of MenACWY control vaccine. Trial participants were enrolled by age into subgroups of 18-55, 56-69 and 70-plus years, and around 140, 26 and 57 TCR-sequenced participants, respectively, were included in these subgroups.

The CDR3 regions of human TCRbeta chains were subjected to immunosequencing. The published analysis was carried out like this. TCRs in the repertoires were compared against a reference library of SARS-CoV-2-specific TCRs that had been generated with the MIRA antigen-specificity platform. Breadth was defined as the fraction of unique TCRs that were SARS-CoV-2-associated. Depth was defined as the fraction of total T cells that were SARS-CoV-2-associated. Using the MIRA data, each spike-specific TCR was mapped to the spike region that the TCR reacts to and placed in a CD4 or CD8 class. Log10-transformed breadth and depth values were compared by one-way ANOVA with Sidak's multiple comparisons tests. This is the immuneACCESS table as TCRdb keeps it, with only in-frame sequences that have V and J called. A part of the clones is gone; compared with another copy, unresolved V genes explain less than half, and the rest is unexplained. That table gives V, J and clone size, and the DNA gave D and trimming. The sample table contains around 110,000 clones; only one count was recorded for about 93% of them. Around 20% of the sample goes to the ten largest clones.

The time point label, read with the paper, signifies: baseline before first vaccination. Vaccinee samples were obtained from the UK trials COV001 and COV002, which included a single-blind randomized controlled phase 2/3 trial of AZD1222 (ChAdOx1 nCoV-19) in healthy adults. For TCRbeta chain sequencing, PBMC samples were collected from trial participants at day 0 and at day 28 after the second dose. CDR1 and CDR2 are drawn from the germline V gene: MDHEN, SYDVKM. The CDR3, from cysteine to phenylalanine, totals 14 residues. Left in the record is the CDR3 DNA by itself, 42 bases read in frame from the first base. A distance of 19 bases separates the germline ends of V and J, which lose 7 bases and 10 bases respectively. General findings and caveats noted by the study authors: Reportedly, almost half of the unique spike-specific TCRs recognized epitopes lying outside the regions that are mutated in the B.1.351 and B.1.1.7 variants. The whole spike protein was spanned by vaccine-associated CD4 TCRs, and dominant responses were seen in regions 160-218 and 743-854. Participants were mostly white British, with more females than males. The authors suggested clonal diversity may have been underestimated. A significant rise in spike-specific TCR breadth and depth was observed after two AZD1222 doses relative to day 0 and relative to MenACWY recipients. In the small 56-69-year group, the increase in depth fell short of significance, most likely because of low power. Because no day 14 peak-response samples were available, repertoires were characterized only after the peak T cell response. Conclusions about previously exposed vaccinees are limited because only a handful of AZD1222 recipients were SARS-CoV-2 seropositive at baseline.

Comments on this clone: What antigen it recognizes has not been identified. Base qualities are not recorded, but no much larger clone differs from it by a single base.

In this chain, TRBV28 is recombined with TRBJ1-4; TRBD1 is perhaps the D gene, given 6 matching bases. The source is an adult in good health. The sequencing used peripheral blood, collected on day 0 of AZD1222 vaccination. CDR3 protein: CASMGGQGPGKLFF. The DNA is TGTGCCAGCATGGGGGGGCAGGGGCCCGGAAAACTGTTTTTT.